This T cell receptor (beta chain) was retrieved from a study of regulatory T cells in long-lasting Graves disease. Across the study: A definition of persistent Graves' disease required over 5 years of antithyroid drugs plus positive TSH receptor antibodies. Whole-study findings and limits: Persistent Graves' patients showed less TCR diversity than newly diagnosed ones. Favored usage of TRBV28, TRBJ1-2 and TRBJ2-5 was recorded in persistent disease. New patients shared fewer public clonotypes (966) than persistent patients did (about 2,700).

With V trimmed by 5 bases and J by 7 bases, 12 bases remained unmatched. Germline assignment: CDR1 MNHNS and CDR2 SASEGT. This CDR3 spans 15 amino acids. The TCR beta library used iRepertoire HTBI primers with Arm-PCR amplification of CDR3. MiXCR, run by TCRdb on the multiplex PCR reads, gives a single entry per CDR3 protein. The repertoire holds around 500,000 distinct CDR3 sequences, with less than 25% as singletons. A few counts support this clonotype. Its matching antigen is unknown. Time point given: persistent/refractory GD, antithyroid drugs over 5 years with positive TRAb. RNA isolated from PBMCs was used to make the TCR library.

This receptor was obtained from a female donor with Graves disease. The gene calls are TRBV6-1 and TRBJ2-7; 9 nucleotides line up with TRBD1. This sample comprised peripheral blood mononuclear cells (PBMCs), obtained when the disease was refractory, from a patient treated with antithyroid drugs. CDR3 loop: CASSMSRTGAGEQYF. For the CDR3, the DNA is TGTGCCAGCAGTATGTCTCGGACAGGGGCGGGTGAGCAGTACTTC.